The rows below give T cell receptor beta chains drawn from one sample of a study of cytomegalovirus exposure and HLA in healthy donors. TCRdb keeps only in-frame clones here, not all; method: immunoSEQ multiplex PCR. The repertoire has 250,000 to 400,000 clones, 75% to 90% of them found once; the top ten carry over 1%. Sequenced sample: PBMCs. The receptors shown here come from a woman younger than 45 in good health and CMV-seropositive. The CDR3 runs from the conserved cysteine through the conserved F or W. D genes are given only for firm matches. Clone size is stated in some rows and not others, as once, few, many or a class when expanded.

V gene	J gene	clone size	CDR3 length	D gene	CDR3 DNA	CDR3 protein
TRBV6-6	TRBJ2-1	-	13	TRBD2	TGTGCCAGCCGAAGCGGGAGCTTAAATGAGCAGTTCTTC	CASRSGSLNEQFF
TRBV4-3	TRBJ2-7	few	13	-	TGCGCCAGCAGCCACCGCCGGGTTTCCGAGCAGTACTTC	CASSHRRVSEQYF
TRBV20-1	TRBJ1-2	-	10	-	TGCAGTGCTAGAGATTACGGCTACACCTTC	CSARDYGYTF
TRBV4-3	TRBJ2-7	-	17	TRBD2	TGCGCCAGCAGCCAATCGTACGCGGGACTAGTCGCCTACGAGCAGTACTTC	CASSQSYAGLVAYEQYF
TRBV6-5	TRBJ1-1	-	15	TRBD1	TGTGCCAGCAAAAACAGGGGGCTCGGAAACACTGAAGCTTTCTTT	CASKNRGLGNTEAFF
TRBV19	TRBJ1-3	-	15	-	TGTGCCAGTAGTATTGATTGGAGCTCTGGAAACACCATATATTTT	CASSIDWSSGNTIYF
TRBV18	TRBJ2-2	-	15	-	TGTGCCAGCTCAACCGTTAGCGAACATCCCGGGGAGCTGTTTTTT	CASSTVSEHPGELFF
TRBV5-6	TRBJ1-2	-	14	-	TGTGCCAGCAGCTTGAGGTCCGAATACTATGGCTACACCTTC	CASSLRSEYYGYTF
TRBV18	TRBJ2-1	-	15	-	TGTGCCAGCTCACCCACAGGGAGCTCCTACAATGAGCAGTTCTTC	CASSPTGSSYNEQFF
TRBV27	TRBJ2-3	-	17	TRBD2	TGTGCCAGCAGTTTATACCCCGGACTAGCGGTCACAGATACGCAGTATTTT	CASSLYPGLAVTDTQYF
TRBV5-4	TRBJ2-7	-	15	TRBD1	TGTGCCAGCAGCTTGACAGGGGACAGCTCCTACGAGCAGTACTTC	CASSLTGDSSYEQYF
TRBV5-4	TRBJ1-6	-	16	-	TGTGCCAGCAGCAAGCTACAGAGCTCCTATAATTCACCCCTCCACTTT	CASSKLQSSYNSPLHF
TRBV28	TRBJ2-7	-	13	TRBD2	TGTGCCAGCACGTCTAGCGGGGGGCCACAGGAGTACTTC	CASTSSGGPQEYF
TRBV6-5	TRBJ1-3	-	15	TRBD1	TGTGCCAGCGGGCCGAAACAGGGGTCTGGAAACACCATATATTTT	CASGPKQGSGNTIYF
TRBV18	TRBJ1-1	-	16	TRBD1	TGTGCCAGCTCACCGCGGGACAGGGGATTGAACACTGAAGCTTTCTTT	CASSPRDRGLNTEAFF
TRBV29-1	TRBJ1-1	-	13	-	TGCAGCGTTGAGCCAGATGGGGCGAATGAAGCTTTCTTT	CSVEPDGANEAFF
TRBV27	TRBJ2-1	-	14	-	TGTGCCAGCAGTTTTCATGGCGGGGGCACCATGTTGTTCTTC	CASSFHGGGTMLFF
TRBV7-9	TRBJ2-7	-	14	TRBD1	TGTGCCAGCAGCCAGGGACAGGGGACCTACGAGCAGTACTTC	CASSQGQGTYEQYF
TRBV14	TRBJ2-2	-	16	-	TGTGCCAGCAGCCAAGTACGGACACGGAACACCGGGGAGCTGTTTTTT	CASSQVRTRNTGELFF
TRBV18	TRBJ2-1	-	17	TRBD2	TGTGCCAGCTCCCCTAGGACTAGCGGGGTTACCTACAATGAGCAGTTCTTC	CASSPRTSGVTYNEQFF
TRBV5-1	TRBJ2-7	once	12	-	TGCGCCAGCAGCTTACGTTCCTACGAGCAGTACTTC	CASSLRSYEQYF
TRBV7-8	TRBJ2-1	-	14	-	TGTGCCAGCAGCTATCTCGGGGCCAATGGTGAGCAGTTCTTC	CASSYLGANGEQFF
TRBV12-5	TRBJ2-5	-	15	-	TGTGCTAGTGGTTTGACGGACTTCTTCGGGGAGACCCAGTACTTC	CASGLTDFFGETQYF